This T cell receptor beta chain was captured in a study of early T cells in non-severe SARS-CoV-2 infection. About the study: Sequencing targeted bulk RNA from unsorted whole blood, leaving chains unpaired.

The TCR library protocol attached unique molecular identifiers to the individual cDNA molecules. TCRdb re-called the 5' RACE reads with MiXCR, one entry per CDR3 protein. Of about 97,000 distinct CDR3 sequences listed, 9.5% to 11% were seen once; the top ten hold around 4.7%. Trimming took 5 bases from V and 2 from J, leaving 10 bases between them. This CDR3 has 13 residues. The germline V gene has CDR1 DFQATT and CDR2 SNEGSKA (reference sequence). Here the sequenced sample was whole blood, taken at baseline. This TCR derives from an adult who was a healthcare worker with PCR-confirmed SARS-CoV-2 infection or an uninfected control (not recorded which). This rearrangement joins TRBV20-1 to TRBJ1-3; D gene uncertain. In DNA, the CDR3 is TGCAGTGCTGCCCCAGTCCCTGGAAACACCATATATTTT. Its protein product is CSAAPVPGNTIYF.